One and the same sample provided the 28 T cell receptor beta chains below, sequenced in a study of blood T cell repertoires in COVID-19. Here immunoSEQ multiplex PCR was the method, and the copy in TCRdb shows in-frame clones only, minus some. The table includes about 160,000 clones, about 85% detected once. Sequencing was carried out using peripheral blood. The origin of the receptors is a man in his sixties who had recovered from COVID-19.

V is TRBV5-6 and J is TRBJ2-7; the match to TRBD1 covers 7 bases. The junction had 4 bases not matched to a gene; V was cut back by 0 bases and J by 1 base. This CDR3 comprises 15 residues. Germline V gives CDR1 SGHDT, CDR2 YYEEEE. The CDR3: CASSLVWDSSYEQYF. CDR3 bases: TGTGCCAGCAGCTTGGTTTGGGACAGTTCCTACGAGCAGTACTTC.

The rearrangement uses TRBV5-5 and TRBJ1-3, with D unclear. Trimming removed 0 bases at V and 2 bases at J, with 9 bases between. The CDR3 consists of 15 residues. Germline assignment: CDR1 SGHKS and CDR2 YYEKEE (reference sequence). CDR3 bases: TGTGCCAGCAGCTTGGGTACATTACCTGGAAACACCATATATTTT. It yields the protein CASSLGTLPGNTIYF.

To note about this clone: The junction does not match germline at one end; this may be a read error. This chain joins TRBV3-1 (or the pseudogene TRBV3-2) and TRBJ1-3; D is unresolved. The CDR3 spans 14 residues. Per germline, CDR1 LGHDT and CDR2 YNNKEL (reference sequence). The CDR3 loop reads CASSQLDTGNTIYF. CDR3 bases: TGTGCCAGCAGCCAACTCGACACTGGTAACACCATATATTTT.

As concerns this clone: A junction boundary mismatches the germline segment, possibly from a read error. The chain recombines TRBV7-2 with TRBJ2-7, with a tentative D call TRBD2 (5 bases). This CDR3 has 15 residues. From germline, CDR1 is SGHTA and CDR2 FQGNSA. The DNA of the CDR3 is TGTGCCAGCACCTTAGGAGGAGGCAGCTCCTACGAGCAGTACTTC. Protein: CASTLGGGSSYEQYF. Variable domain in full (rest from reference TRBV7-2 and TRBJ2-7): GAGVSQSPSNKVTEKGKDVELRCDPISGHTALYWYRQSLGQGLEFLIYFQGNSAPDKSGLPSDRFSAERTGGSVSTLTIQRTQQEDSAVYLCASTLGGGSSYEQYFGPGTRLTVT.

The V call is TRBV2, the J call TRBJ2-1, with TRBD2 matching 13 bases. Germline lookup yields CDR1 SNHLY and CDR2 FYNNEI. The CDR3 totals 14 residues. Unmatched junction bases numbered 5, after V lost 6 bases and J lost 9 bases. In nucleotides, the CDR3 is TGTGCCAGCAGAGGCACTAGCGGGGGGGCTGAGCAGTTCTTC. Translation: CASRGTSGGAEQFF.

This clone has just one count. The genes are TRBV6-5 and TRBJ2-4, with 8 bases that match TRBD2. The ends lost 4 bases at V and 8 bases at J; junction bases unmatched: 10. The CDR3 covers 15 residues. Germline CDR1 MNHEY, CDR2 SVGAGI. CDR3: CASSWDGGAIYIQYF. The CDR3, as DNA: TGTGCCAGCAGTTGGGACGGGGGGGCGATATACATTCAGTACTTC.

The V gene is TRBV5-8, the J gene TRBJ2-2, with D possibly TRBD2 on 5 matching bases. Germline CDR1 and CDR2: SGHTS and YDEGEE. CDR3 length: 16 amino acids. The ends were cut back, 3 bases at V and 5 bases at J, with 17 bases in the middle. The CDR3 loop reads CASSSLGIRGTGELFF. The CDR3 coding sequence is TGTGCCAGCAGCTCCCTCGGTATTCGGGGAACCGGGGAGCTGTTTTTT.

The rearrangement joins TRBV6-5 to TRBJ2-5; 10 bases are a match to TRBD1. This CDR3 is built from 15 residues. V lost 4 bases and J lost 4; bases outside the gene matches: 6. Germline CDR1 MNHEY, CDR2 SVGAGI. The chain's CDR3 is CASSSLTGGVETQYF. The DNA for the CDR3 is TGTGCCAGCAGTTCACTGACAGGGGGCGTAGAGACCCAGTACTTC.

The chain is built from TRBV18 and TRBJ2-7, with D unresolved. V was shortened by 2 bases and J by 6 bases, with 17 bases between the two germline ends. Germline CDR1 KGHSH, CDR2 LQKENI. The CDR3 totals 15 residues. CDR3 coding DNA: TGTGCCAGCTCACCAGACCGACAACTGCCCCGCGAGCAGTACTTC. Its translation: CASSPDRQLPREQYF.

This chain uses TRBV5-4 with TRBJ2-7; D remains ambiguous. The germline CDR1 and CDR2 sequences are SGHNT and YYREEE (reference sequence). This CDR3 has 13 amino acids. V was pared by 4 bases and J by 6 bases, with 14 bases between. The CDR3 nucleotides are TGTGCCAGCAGCCAGTGGTTCGAGGTCGAGCAGTACTTC. Its translation is CASSQWFEVEQYF.

The chain couples TRBV7-2 to TRBJ1-2; D gene uncertain. The V end lost 0 bases, the J end lost 2 bases, and 10 bases lay between the germline ends. The CDR3 contains 15 residues. CDR1 is SGHTA and CDR2 is FQGNSA in the germline V gene. As DNA, the CDR3 is TGTGCCAGCAGCTTAGCCACAGATCCGAACTATGGCTACACCTTC. Protein sequence: CASSLATDPNYGYTF.

The V call is TRBV9, the J call TRBJ2-1; 10 bases map to TRBD2. V lost 0 bases and J lost 4; bases outside the gene matches: 7. The CDR3 loop spans 17 amino acids. Germline lookup yields CDR1 SGDLS and CDR2 YYNGEE. The DNA of the CDR3 is TGTGCCAGCAGCGTAGTTAGTAGCGGGGGGACGTACAATGAGCAGTTCTTC. It translates to CASSVVSSGGTYNEQFF.

The V gene is TRBV9, the J gene TRBJ1-6; D might be TRBD1 (6 bases). The V gene lost 3 bases and the J gene lost 4 bases, with 11 bases spanning the gap. This CDR3 has 15 residues. The germline CDR1 and CDR2 sequences are SGDLS and YYNGEE. This CDR3 reads CASSAGTPYNSPLHF. The DNA for the CDR3 is TGTGCCAGCAGCGCCGGGACACCGTATAATTCACCCCTCCACTTT. The whole variable domain, filled in from reference TRBV9 and TRBJ1-6, reads DSGVTQTPKHLITATGQRVTLRCSPRSGDLSVYWYQQSLDQGLQFLIQYYNGEERAKGNILERFSAQQFPDLHSELNLSSLELGDSALYFCASSAGTPYNSPLHFGNGTRLTVT.

This chain links TRBV2 with TRBJ1-6, with 7 bases fitting TRBD1. Per the germline V gene, CDR1 is SNHLY and CDR2 is FYNNEI. V lost 5 bases to trimming and J lost 7 bases; unmatched junction nucleotides: 23. The CDR3 contains 20 residues. The CDR3 sequence: CASSSYRDRGIKLGNSPLHF. CDR3 in DNA: TGTGCCAGCAGTTCGTACCGGGACAGAGGAATAAAGCTAGGGAATTCACCCCTCCACTTT. Using reference TRBV2 and TRBJ1-6 for the parts outside the CDR3, the full variable domain is EPEVTQTPSHQVTQMGQEVILRCVPISNHLYFYWYRQILGQKVEFLVSFYNNEISEKSEIFDDQFSVERPDGSNFTLKIRSTKLEDSAMYFCASSSYRDRGIKLGNSPLHFGNGTRLTVT.

To note about this clone: The sample has other DNA sequences that encode this CDR3 too. The chain carries TRBV5-1 and TRBJ1-1; 10 positions match TRBD1. This CDR3 is built from 14 residues. The V and J ends lost 3 bases and 2 bases, in that order; junction bases with no gene match: 1. In germline, CDR1 is SGHRS, CDR2 YFSETQ. CDR3 in amino acids: CASSWDRGNTEAFF. The DNA for the CDR3 is TGCGCCAGCAGCTGGGACAGGGGTAACACTGAAGCTTTCTTT.

The gene calls are TRBV4-2 and TRBJ2-7; D is undetermined. V shed 0 bases and J shed 2 bases, with 8 bases lying between them. The V gene's germline CDR1 is LGHNA and CDR2 YNFKEQ. CDR3 length: 14 residues. The CDR3 protein is CASSQDTRAYEQYF. The CDR3 DNA is TGTGCCAGCAGCCAAGATACGCGAGCCTACGAGCAGTACTTC.

The CDR3, as DNA: TGTGCCAGCAGTGTAGAGGGGACAGGGGACCACGAGCAGTACTTC. Translating it yields CASSVEGTGDHEQYF. V is TRBV25-1 and J is TRBJ2-7; TRBD1 matches 10 bases. The CDR3 is 15 amino acids. V lost 4 bases, J lost 5 bases, and 8 bases stayed unmatched. From germline, CDR1 is MGHDK and CDR2 SYGVNS.

V and J are TRBV3-1 (or the pseudogene TRBV3-2) and TRBJ1-1, with a weak D call TRBD1 (6 bases). Germline-derived CDR1 and CDR2 are LGHDT and YNNKEL (reference sequence). The CDR3 extends over 16 amino acids. Deletions cut 2 bases from V and 3 bases from J, with 16 bases between. The CDR3 nucleotides are TGTGCCAGCAGCCAAAGGGGGGGCTTGTTTGACACTGAAGCTTTCTTT. This sequence encodes CASSQRGGLFDTEAFF.

This chain links TRBV7-9 with TRBJ1-2; the D gene is possibly TRBD1 (5 bases). Germline CDR1 SEHNR, CDR2 FQNEAQ (reference sequence). The CDR3 covers 14 residues. V gave up 5 bases and J gave up 6 bases, with 16 bases separating them. The DNA for the CDR3 is TGTGCCAGCAGCCAAGGGGATTTGACAGATGGCTACACCTTC. Translation gives CASSQGDLTDGYTF.

This clone was seen more than once but under ten times. The gene calls are TRBV20-1 and TRBJ1-2, with 7 positions matching TRBD1. From germline, CDR1 is DFQATT and CDR2 SNEGSKA (reference sequence). J gave up 10 bases and V 3 bases, and 5 bases lay outside the gene matches. The CDR3 is 11 amino acids. The CDR3 DNA reads TGCAGTGCTAGGACAGGGAAAGTCTACACCTTC. It encodes CSARTGKVYTF.

V is TRBV30 and J is TRBJ2-3; 9 bases are shared with TRBD2. The CDR3 runs to 14 residues. Germline CDR1 and CDR2: GTSNPN and SVGIG (reference sequence). With 1 base clipped from V and 3 bases from J, the junction kept 2 bases outside the gene matches. The DNA for the CDR3 is TGTGCCTGGAGTGGCGGGGGGGGTACAGATACGCAGTATTTT. It translates to CAWSGGGGTDTQYF.

The gene calls are TRBV19 and TRBJ1-5; D is possibly TRBD1 (6 bases). The ends were cut back, 7 bases at V and 1 base at J, with 17 bases in the middle. The CDR3 length is 16 residues. CDR1 and CDR2 (germline): LNHDA, SQIVND (reference sequence). DNA of the CDR3: TGTGCCAGTACGCGAGGGGGGGGCGCAAGCAATCAGCCCCAGCATTTT. Translated, it gives CASTRGGGASNQPQHF. The entire variable domain, with the rest obtained from reference TRBV19 and TRBJ1-5, is as follows: DGGITQSPKYLFRKEGQNVTLSCEQNLNHDAMYWYRQDPGQGLRLIYYSQIVNDFQKGDIAEGYSVSREKKESFPLTVTSAQKNPTAFYLCASTRGGGASNQPQHFGDGTRLSIL.

This clone was observed a few times. This chain connects TRBV12-3 or TRBV12-4 to TRBJ1-2, with D uncertain. V dropped 0 bases and J dropped 6 bases, with 5 bases sitting between them. There are 12 residues in the CDR3. CDR3 coding DNA: TGTGCCAGCAGTTTAGCAAGAGATGGCTACACCTTC. It yields the protein CASSLARDGYTF.

This chain joins TRBV4-3 and TRBJ2-1, with D perhaps TRBD1 (6 bases). The CDR3 totals 15 residues. Germline V gene data show CDR1 as LGHNA and CDR2 as YSLEER. V lost 4 bases and J lost 0, with 10 bases in between. CDR3 sequence: CASSPDRASYNEQFF. CDR3 sequence (DNA): TGCGCCAGCAGCCCGGACAGAGCCTCCTACAATGAGCAGTTCTTC.

The V and J genes are TRBV19 and TRBJ2-1, with D unresolved. The germline V gene has CDR1 LNHDA and CDR2 SQIVND (reference sequence). Trimming took 8 bases from V and 1 from J, leaving 6 bases between them. The CDR3 extends over 12 amino acids. CDR3 nucleotides: TGTGCCAGTTCCCCATCCTACAATGAGCAGTTCTTC. This sequence encodes CASSPSYNEQFF.

The chain uses TRBV5-1 and TRBJ1-6; 8 nucleotides align to TRBD1. CDR3 length: 15 residues. After removal of 1 base from V and 7 bases from J, the junction contained 4 bases not matched to a gene. The germline CDR1 and CDR2 sequences are SGHRS and YFSETQ. CDR3 region: CASSLMDRVNSPLHF. The CDR3 DNA follows: TGCGCCAGCAGCTTGATGGACAGGGTGAATTCACCCCTCCACTTT.

The V gene is TRBV6-5, the J gene TRBJ2-3; 8 nucleotides match TRBD2. CDR3 size: 15 residues. The junction had 6 bases not matched to a gene; V was cut back by 6 bases and J by 1 base. CDR1 is MNHEY and CDR2 is SVGAGI in the germline V gene. CDR3 residues: CASSGGVAGTDTQYF. CDR3 nucleotides: TGTGCCAGCAGCGGGGGGGTTGCTGGCACAGATACGCAGTATTTT.

The chain couples TRBV7-8 to TRBJ1-6, with 7 bases aligning to TRBD1. The V and J ends lost 2 bases and 10 bases, in that order; junction bases with no gene match: 5. Germline CDR1 and CDR2: SGHVS and FQNEAQ. The CDR3 totals 14 residues. The CDR3 DNA is TGTGCCAGCAGCTTAAACAGGGGCTCATCACCCCTCCACTTT. As protein: CASSLNRGSSPLHF.